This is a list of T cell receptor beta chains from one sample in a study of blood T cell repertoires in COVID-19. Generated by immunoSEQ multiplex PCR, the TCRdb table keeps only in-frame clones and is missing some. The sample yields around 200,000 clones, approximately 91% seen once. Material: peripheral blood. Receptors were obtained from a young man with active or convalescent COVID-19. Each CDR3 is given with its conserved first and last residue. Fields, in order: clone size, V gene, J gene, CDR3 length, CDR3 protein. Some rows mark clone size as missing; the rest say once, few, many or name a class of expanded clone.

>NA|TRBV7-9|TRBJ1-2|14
CASSSLAVIYGYTF
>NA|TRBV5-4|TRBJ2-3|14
CASSALAATDTQYF
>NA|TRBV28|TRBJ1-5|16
CASSPTGQGANQPQHF
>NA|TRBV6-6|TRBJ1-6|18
CASSRISTGGTGNSPLHF
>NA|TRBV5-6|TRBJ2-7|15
CASSRGLAEYYEQYF
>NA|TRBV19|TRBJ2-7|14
CASSTRDSSYEQYF
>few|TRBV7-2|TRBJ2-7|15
CASSFVAGEGYEQYF
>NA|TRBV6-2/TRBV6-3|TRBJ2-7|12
CASSYEGAPTVF
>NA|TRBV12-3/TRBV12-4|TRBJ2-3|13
CASRGQTTDTQYF
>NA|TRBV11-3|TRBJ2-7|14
CASSPGLGNYEQYF
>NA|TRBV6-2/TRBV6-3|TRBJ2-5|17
CASSSRLAGGPQETQYF
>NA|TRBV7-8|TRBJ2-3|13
CASTGEGADTQYF
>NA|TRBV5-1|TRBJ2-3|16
CASSRQGDLGMDTQYF
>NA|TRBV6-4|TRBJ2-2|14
CASSMGQNTGELFF
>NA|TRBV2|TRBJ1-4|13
CATQGERREKLFF
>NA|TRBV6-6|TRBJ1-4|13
CASRQGAGEKLFF
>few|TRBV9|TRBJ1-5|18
CASTRTSGQEVGNQPQHF
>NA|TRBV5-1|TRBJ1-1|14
CASSSNGMNTEAFF
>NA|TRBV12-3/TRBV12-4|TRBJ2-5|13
CASSHYSRETQYF
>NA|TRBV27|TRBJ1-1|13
CASRPRPGGEAFF
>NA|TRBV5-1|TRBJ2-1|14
CASSLGQGHNEQFF
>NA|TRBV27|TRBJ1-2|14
CASSATGTGYGYTF
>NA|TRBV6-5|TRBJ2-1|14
CASTVLAQYNEQFF
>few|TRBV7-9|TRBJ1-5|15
CASSTGGQGYQPQHF
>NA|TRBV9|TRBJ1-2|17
CASSVAEQGVGWDGYTF
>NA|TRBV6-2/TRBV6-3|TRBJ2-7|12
CASSLQVYEQYF
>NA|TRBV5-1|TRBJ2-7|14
CASSKRQGAYEQYF
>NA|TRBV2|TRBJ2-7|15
CASTDLAGGMNEQYF
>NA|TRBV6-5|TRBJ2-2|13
CARGDWNTGELFF
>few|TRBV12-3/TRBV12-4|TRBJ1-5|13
CASSGVGGQPQHF
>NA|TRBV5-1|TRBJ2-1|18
CASSFQGLAGSLYNEQFF
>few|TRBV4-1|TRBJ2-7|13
CASSRGTDYEQYF
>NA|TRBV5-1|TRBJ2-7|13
CASSAGRANEQYF
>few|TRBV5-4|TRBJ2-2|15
CASSSAEAGGGELFF
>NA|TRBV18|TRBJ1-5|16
CASSPQGQGLNQPQHF
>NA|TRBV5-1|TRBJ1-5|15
CASSAGREHGEPQHF
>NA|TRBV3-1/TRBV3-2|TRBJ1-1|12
CASSHTTGEAFF
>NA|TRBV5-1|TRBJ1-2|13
CASSSTVEYGYTF
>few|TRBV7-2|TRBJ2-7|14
CASSFSTGSYEQYF
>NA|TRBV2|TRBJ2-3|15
CASRELASSTDTQYF
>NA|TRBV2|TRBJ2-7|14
CATGVGQQTYEQYF
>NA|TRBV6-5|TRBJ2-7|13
CASRMTSGIEQYF
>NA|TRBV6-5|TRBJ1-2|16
CASSYSSRSEPYGYTF